This is a list of T cell receptor beta chains from one sample in a study of T cell responses to AZD1222 COVID-19 vaccine. Sequencing used immunoSEQ multiplex PCR; TCRdb keeps in-frame clones, though not all of them. The sample has 89,000 or so clones, 75% to 90% seen once. Sequenced material: peripheral blood, taken on day 0 of AZD1222 vaccination. The receptors were gathered from an adult in good health. The CDR3 runs from the conserved cysteine through the conserved F or W. The D gene is left open where the match is weak. Only part of the rows carry a size: once, few, many, or a class if the clone is expanded.

clone size: few
D gene: NA
V gene: TRBV9
J gene: TRBJ1-4
CDR3 protein: CASSVAGEPTNEKLFF
CDR3 DNA: TGTGCCAGCAGCGTAGCGGGTGAGCCAACTAATGAAAAACTGTTTTTT

clone size: NA
D gene: NA
V gene: TRBV7-8
J gene: TRBJ1-3
CDR3 protein: CASSFFGEDDSGNTIYF
CDR3 DNA: TGTGCCAGCAGCTTTTTCGGCGAGGACGACTCTGGAAACACCATATATTTT

clone size: NA
D gene: NA
V gene: TRBV5-1
J gene: TRBJ2-7
CDR3 protein: CASSLVSFSDEQYF
CDR3 DNA: TGCGCCAGCAGCTTGGTTTCGTTTTCCGACGAGCAGTACTTC

clone size: NA
D gene: NA
V gene: TRBV3-1/TRBV3-2
J gene: TRBJ1-2
CDR3 protein: CASSQSDTGNNAGYTF
CDR3 DNA: TGTGCCAGCAGCCAATCTGACACGGGGAATAATGCTGGCTACACCTTC

clone size: few
D gene: TRBD1
V gene: TRBV6-5
J gene: TRBJ2-7
CDR3 protein: CASSYKGQGYEQYF
CDR3 DNA: TGTGCCAGCAGTTACAAGGGACAGGGTTACGAGCAGTACTTC

clone size: NA
D gene: NA
V gene: TRBV9
J gene: TRBJ1-4
CDR3 protein: CASSVGGGKEKLFF
CDR3 DNA: TGTGCCAGCAGCGTAGGAGGGGGTAAAGAAAAACTGTTTTTT

clone size: NA
D gene: NA
V gene: TRBV27
J gene: TRBJ1-2
CDR3 protein: CASRTTGLTNYGYTF
CDR3 DNA: TGTGCCAGCAGAACGACGGGACTCACGAACTATGGCTACACCTTC

clone size: NA
D gene: NA
V gene: TRBV6-5
J gene: TRBJ1-2
CDR3 protein: CASRKGTLLGYTF
CDR3 DNA: TGTGCCAGCAGGAAAGGGACACTTCTGGGCTACACCTTC

clone size: NA
D gene: TRBD2
V gene: TRBV3-1/TRBV3-2
J gene: TRBJ2-7
CDR3 protein: CASSRPGLGIYEQYF
CDR3 DNA: TGTGCCAGCAGCCGACCGGGACTAGGGATATACGAGCAGTACTTC

clone size: NA
D gene: NA
V gene: TRBV19
J gene: TRBJ2-2
CDR3 protein: CASTPMGKGRTGELFF
CDR3 DNA: TGTGCCAGTACCCCAATGGGTAAGGGACGAACCGGGGAGCTGTTTTTT

clone size: NA
D gene: NA
V gene: TRBV7-9
J gene: TRBJ1-1
CDR3 protein: CASSLGAGSYTEAFF
CDR3 DNA: TGTGCCAGCAGCTTAGGAGCGGGGTCGTACACTGAAGCTTTCTTT

clone size: once
D gene: NA
V gene: TRBV18
J gene: TRBJ1-1
CDR3 protein: CASSPRRTNTEAFF
CDR3 DNA: TGTGCCAGCTCACCACGAAGGACGAACACTGAAGCTTTCTTT

clone size: NA
D gene: TRBD1
V gene: TRBV4-1
J gene: TRBJ1-4
CDR3 protein: CASSSGTAGFATNEKLFF
CDR3 DNA: TGCGCCAGCAGCAGCGGGACAGCCGGATTTGCAACTAATGAAAAACTGTTTTTT

clone size: NA
D gene: NA
V gene: TRBV13
J gene: TRBJ1-2
CDR3 protein: CASSFYLGTSAYQGYTF
CDR3 DNA: TGTGCCAGCAGCTTCTATCTCGGGACCTCGGCCTATCAGGGCTACACCTTC

clone size: NA
D gene: NA
V gene: TRBV18
J gene: TRBJ2-7
CDR3 protein: CASSPPSGYGNEQYF
CDR3 DNA: TGTGCCAGCTCACCACCGAGTGGTTATGGCAACGAGCAGTACTTC

clone size: NA
D gene: NA
V gene: TRBV9
J gene: TRBJ2-7
CDR3 protein: CASSVESLPYEQYF
CDR3 DNA: TGTGCCAGCAGCGTAGAATCACTACCCTACGAGCAGTACTTC

clone size: NA
D gene: NA
V gene: TRBV5-1
J gene: TRBJ2-1
CDR3 protein: CASSFAVYNEQFF
CDR3 DNA: TGCGCCAGCAGCTTCGCGGTTTACAATGAGCAGTTCTTC

clone size: NA
D gene: NA
V gene: TRBV2
J gene: TRBJ1-1
CDR3 protein: CASSQRRDTEAFF
CDR3 DNA: TGTGCCAGCAGCCAACGGAGAGACACTGAAGCTTTCTTT

clone size: few
D gene: TRBD1
V gene: TRBV7-9
J gene: TRBJ2-6
CDR3 protein: CASSLFGQGAGANVLTF
CDR3 DNA: TGTGCCAGCAGCTTGTTTGGTCAGGGGGCTGGGGCCAACGTCCTGACTTTC

clone size: NA
D gene: TRBD1
V gene: TRBV18
J gene: TRBJ2-7
CDR3 protein: CASSKNRGYEQYF
CDR3 DNA: TGTGCCAGCTCAAAGAACAGGGGGTACGAGCAGTACTTC

clone size: NA
D gene: TRBD1
V gene: TRBV5-1
J gene: TRBJ2-7
CDR3 protein: CASSLKGQGAWEQYF
CDR3 DNA: TGCGCCAGCAGCTTGAAGGGACAGGGGGCCTGGGAGCAGTACTTC

clone size: NA
D gene: NA
V gene: TRBV6-2/TRBV6-3
J gene: TRBJ1-4
CDR3 protein: CASSYSLIGHKSTNEKLFF
CDR3 DNA: TGTGCCAGCAGTTACTCGTTGATCGGACATAAATCAACTAATGAAAAACTGTTTTTT

clone size: NA
D gene: TRBD1
V gene: TRBV5-1
J gene: TRBJ2-6
CDR3 protein: CASSIDRASDVLTF
CDR3 DNA: TGCGCCAGCAGCATAGACAGGGCCAGTGATGTCCTGACTTTC

clone size: NA
D gene: NA
V gene: TRBV15
J gene: TRBJ2-7
CDR3 protein: CATSRDGRQGGEQYF
CDR3 DNA: TGTGCCACCAGCAGAGATGGCCGGCAGGGGGGCGAGCAGTACTTC

clone size: NA
D gene: NA
V gene: TRBV19
J gene: TRBJ1-1
CDR3 protein: CASSRAGQSHRNTEAFF
CDR3 DNA: TGTGCCAGTAGTAGGGCCGGACAGTCTCATAGGAACACTGAAGCTTTCTTT

clone size: NA
D gene: NA
V gene: TRBV12-3/TRBV12-4
J gene: TRBJ1-2
CDR3 protein: CASSLVRGGYTF
CDR3 DNA: TGTGCCAGCAGTTTAGTCAGGGGTGGCTACACCTTC

clone size: NA
D gene: NA
V gene: TRBV7-6
J gene: TRBJ2-3
CDR3 protein: CASSETRADTQYF
CDR3 DNA: TGTGCCAGCAGCGAGACTCGCGCAGATACGCAGTATTTT

clone size: NA
D gene: NA
V gene: TRBV3-1/TRBV3-2
J gene: TRBJ1-2
CDR3 protein: CASSGDPGYGYTF
CDR3 DNA: TGTGCCAGCAGCGGGGACCCCGGCTATGGCTACACCTTC

clone size: NA
D gene: NA
V gene: TRBV19
J gene: TRBJ2-1
CDR3 protein: CASSYAPSSVNEQFF
CDR3 DNA: TGTGCCAGTAGTTACGCCCCCAGTAGCGTCAATGAGCAGTTCTTC

clone size: NA
D gene: NA
V gene: TRBV6-6
J gene: TRBJ2-7
CDR3 protein: CASSAEGAEYEQYF
CDR3 DNA: TGTGCCAGCAGTGCCGAGGGAGCCGAATACGAGCAGTACTTC

clone size: NA
D gene: TRBD2
V gene: TRBV19
J gene: TRBJ2-1
CDR3 protein: CASSKPSGDGEQFF
CDR3 DNA: TGTGCCAGTAGTAAGCCTAGCGGGGACGGTGAGCAGTTCTTC

clone size: NA
D gene: TRBD1
V gene: TRBV5-1
J gene: TRBJ1-1
CDR3 protein: CASSRTGGSIIRNTEAFF
CDR3 DNA: TGCGCCAGCAGCAGGACAGGGGGATCAATAATACGGAACACTGAAGCTTTCTTT

clone size: once
D gene: NA
V gene: TRBV27
J gene: TRBJ2-7
CDR3 protein: CASSLGSVGYEQYF
CDR3 DNA: TGTGCCAGCAGTTTAGGATCTGTGGGCTACGAGCAGTACTTC

clone size: NA
D gene: NA
V gene: TRBV3-1/TRBV3-2
J gene: TRBJ2-3
CDR3 protein: CASSQGPTGGDTQYF
CDR3 DNA: TGTGCCAGCAGCCAAGGCCCGACCGGGGGAGATACGCAGTATTTT

clone size: NA
D gene: TRBD1
V gene: TRBV28
J gene: TRBJ1-4
CDR3 protein: CASSLGTGDEKLFF
CDR3 DNA: TGTGCCAGCAGCCTAGGGACAGGGGATGAAAAACTGTTTTTT

clone size: NA
D gene: NA
V gene: TRBV15
J gene: TRBJ2-3
CDR3 protein: CATSRDTGQDTQYF
CDR3 DNA: TGTGCCACCAGCAGAGATACGGGGCAAGATACGCAGTATTTT

clone size: NA
D gene: NA
V gene: TRBV3-1/TRBV3-2
J gene: TRBJ2-5
CDR3 protein: CASSQAQETQYF
CDR3 DNA: TGTGCCAGCAGCCAAGCGCAAGAGACCCAGTACTTC

clone size: NA
D gene: TRBD1
V gene: TRBV5-6
J gene: TRBJ1-1
CDR3 protein: CASSPPLTGAAFF
CDR3 DNA: TGTGCCAGCAGCCCCCCCTTGACAGGGGCAGCTTTCTTT

clone size: NA
D gene: NA
V gene: TRBV27
J gene: TRBJ2-3
CDR3 protein: CASSSTGRTDTQYF
CDR3 DNA: TGTGCCAGCAGTTCCACAGGCAGAACAGATACGCAGTATTTT

clone size: NA
D gene: NA
V gene: TRBV2
J gene: TRBJ2-1
CDR3 protein: CASRTGVNKQFF
CDR3 DNA: TGTGCCAGCAGGACGGGGGTGAATAAGCAGTTCTTC

clone size: NA
D gene: NA
V gene: TRBV27
J gene: TRBJ1-4
CDR3 protein: CASSPNSDTLNEKLFF
CDR3 DNA: TGTGCCAGCAGCCCAAACTCGGACACACTAAATGAAAAACTGTTTTTT

clone size: NA
D gene: TRBD1
V gene: TRBV28
J gene: TRBJ1-2
CDR3 protein: CASSLQGGYGYTF
CDR3 DNA: TGTGCCAGCAGTTTGCAGGGGGGCTATGGCTACACCTTC

clone size: NA
D gene: NA
V gene: TRBV7-2
J gene: TRBJ1-5
CDR3 protein: CASSLVREQPQHF
CDR3 DNA: TGTGCCAGCAGCTTAGTTCGAGAACAGCCCCAGCATTTT

clone size: NA
D gene: NA
V gene: TRBV4-2
J gene: TRBJ1-2
CDR3 protein: CASSQEGGIRDYGYTF
CDR3 DNA: TGTGCCAGCAGCCAAGAGGGCGGGATTCGGGACTATGGCTACACCTTC

clone size: NA
D gene: TRBD2
V gene: TRBV9
J gene: TRBJ2-7
CDR3 protein: CASSVGPGGPGEQYF
CDR3 DNA: TGTGCCAGCAGCGTAGGTCCGGGAGGGCCGGGTGAGCAGTACTTC

clone size: once
D gene: NA
V gene: TRBV5-6
J gene: TRBJ2-6
CDR3 protein: CASSLSGANVLTF
CDR3 DNA: TGTGCCAGCAGCTTGTCTGGGGCCAACGTCCTGACTTTC

clone size: NA
D gene: NA
V gene: TRBV12-3/TRBV12-4
J gene: TRBJ1-1
CDR3 protein: CASSFSGGTEAFF
CDR3 DNA: TGTGCCAGCAGTTTTAGCGGGGGTACTGAAGCTTTCTTT

clone size: few
D gene: NA
V gene: TRBV12-5
J gene: TRBJ1-2
CDR3 protein: CASGSTTATPANYGYTF
CDR3 DNA: TGTGCTAGTGGTTCAACGACTGCAACCCCAGCTAACTATGGCTACACCTTC